This T cell receptor (beta chain) was recorded in a study of blood T cell repertoires in COVID-19. About the research overall: Italy, Spain and the United States were the sources of the convalescent and acute COVID-19 samples. Sources were T cells, B-cell-depleted T cells, or PBMCs; the material itself was cDNA or gDNA.

V shed 2 bases and J 9 bases; nucleotides not matched to a gene: 8. Germline assignment: CDR1 SGDLS and CDR2 YYNGEE. The CDR3 contains 14 residues. As originally analysed: Researchers report that nucleated cell counts were estimated from reference gene primer amplification. Clones were read by immunoSEQ multiplex PCR, and TCRdb kept only the in-frame ones, dropping some. From that table come the V and J calls and clone size; the DNA was used to work out D and trimming. Of under 300,000 clones listed, roughly nine tenths are singletons. The TCR comes from a woman in her thirties or forties who had recovered from COVID-19. The rearrangement uses TRBV9 and TRBJ2-3, with 8 positions matching TRBD2. Sequencing was performed on peripheral blood. The CDR3 protein is CASSVILGGATQYF. CDR3 DNA sequence: TGTGCCAGCAGCGTGATTCTCGGGGGGGCCACGCAGTATTTT.